This T cell receptor (beta chain) stems from a study of blood T cell repertoires in COVID-19. As processed by the authors: Reference gene primer amplification yielded estimated nucleated cell counts. Assay used: immunoSEQ multiplex PCR; TCRdb lists only in-frame clones, some missing. The V and J calls and clone size were taken over from that table, and D and trimming were inferred from the DNA. The sample includes under 150,000 clones, 75% to 80% of them seen just once. Germline loops: CDR1 SGHTA, CDR2 FQGTGA. There are 14 residues in the CDR3. Between the trimmed V and J ends, which lost 1 base and 4 bases, there was a span of 10 bases.

The gene calls are TRBV7-3 and TRBJ1-1; the D is unclear. Sequencing was performed on peripheral blood. The receptor was derived from a woman in her 50s with active or convalescent COVID-19. The CDR3 is CASSLISGATEAFF. The DNA for the CDR3 is TGTGCCAGCAGCTTAATATCCGGAGCCACTGAAGCTTTCTTT. The full variable domain, with the rest looked up from reference TRBV7-3 and TRBJ1-1, is GAGVSQTPSNKVTEKGKYVELRCDPISGHTALYWYRQSLGQGPEFLIYFQGTGAADDSGLPNDRFFAVRPEGSVSTLKIQRTERGDSAVYLCASSLISGATEAFFGQGTRLTVV.